This paragraph reports one T cell receptor beta chain. The CDR3 totals 15 residues. V lost 9 bases and J lost 9, with 24 bases in between. TCRdb recomputed calls from the 5' RACE reads with MiXCR, one row per CDR3 protein. The sample consists of over 65,000 distinct CDR3 sequences, roughly 13% of them appearing once. The data derive from a study of T cells after yellow fever vaccination. Study findings and constraints: Post-booster reappearance was seen for most primary-vaccination clones (about 96% CD4, roughly 88% CD8).

The rearrangement links TRBV12-3 or TRBV12-4 to TRBJ2-1, with D maybe TRBD1 (6 bases). Source: CD8+ T cells not binding an NS4B(214-222) dextramer, sorted from PBMCs, taken approximately 22 days after the first yellow fever vaccination. This clonotype was sampled from a man younger than 35 who received the YFV17D yellow fever vaccine. The CDR3 region has the DNA TGTGCCAGTACCCCCGTAGGGGGTTCCCACCGTGAGCAGTTCTTC. It yields the protein CASTPVGGSHREQFF.